These 5 T cell receptor beta chains originate from one sample sequenced in a study of CD8+ T cells in alopecia areata. Sample treatment: oral pan-JAK inhibitor, 5-10 mg twice daily. In each case, RNA was isolated and then reverse transcribed into cDNA as the sequencing template. The method was immunoSEQ multiplex PCR; TCRdb's version includes in-frame clones alone and lacks a portion of them. The sample carries 170,000 or so clones, 65% recorded once. This material consisted of CD4+ T cells sorted from blood, taken at week 4, from a patient treated with tofacitinib. These receptors originate from a human donor with alopecia areata.

This chain connects TRBV27 to TRBJ1-5; D uncertain. V gave up 6 bases and J gave up 5 bases, with 8 bases separating them. The CDR3 runs 12 residues. Germline assignment: CDR1 MNHEY and CDR2 SMNVEV (reference sequence). In nucleotides, the CDR3 is TGTGCCAGCAGAGGAGGGCATCAGCCCCAGCATTTT. Amino acids: CASRGGHQPQHF.

The V gene is TRBV13, the J gene TRBJ2-1, with 11 bases fitting TRBD1. This CDR3 contains 18 residues. Germline V lookup: CDR1 PRHDT, CDR2 FYEKMQ (reference sequence). Trimming removed 0 bases from V and 1 base from J; junction bases left unmatched: 5. DNA of the CDR3: TGTGCCAGCAGCTTAGGCACGGACAGGGGGCGTTCCTACAATGAGCAGTTCTTC. The encoded protein is CASSLGTDRGRSYNEQFF.

V and J are TRBV30 and TRBJ1-2, with D unclear. V was trimmed by 0 bases and J by 7 bases, leaving 9 bases between them. The CDR3 consists of 12 residues. CDR1 is GTSNPN, CDR2 SVGIG, per germline (reference sequence). CDR3 DNA sequence: TGTGCCTGGAGTGTTAACAGTCCTGGCTACACCTTC. Protein product: CAWSVNSPGYTF.

This clone was observed a single time. The chain is built from TRBV25-1 and TRBJ2-7; D not certain. V shed 5 bases and J shed 3 bases, with 14 bases lying between them. Germline lookup yields CDR1 MGHDK and CDR2 SYGVNS. The CDR3 totals 14 residues. CDR3 loop: CASSPPRVYYEQYF. As DNA, the CDR3 is TGTGCCAGCAGTCCACCCCGGGTTTACTACGAGCAGTACTTC.

The chain employs TRBV6-5 and TRBJ1-5; D gene uncertain. This CDR3 contains 15 residues. The V gene's germline CDR1 is MNHEY and CDR2 SVGAGI. Trimming pared 5 bases from V and 4 bases from J, leaving 15 bases between. CDR3 protein: CASSPRGFLNQPQHF. CDR3 DNA: TGTGCCAGCAGTCCCCGGGGTTTCCTGAATCAGCCCCAGCATTTT.